A single sample gave rise to the 18 T cell receptor beta chains below, sequenced in a study of T cells in Graves' hyperthyroidism and ophthalmopathy. It was RNA transcripts that yielded the amplified TCR beta CDR3 regions. With the HTBI primer set, the TCR CDR3 went through a first round of RT-PCR. TCRdb analysed the multiplex PCR reads with MiXCR anew, one entry per CDR3 protein. There are 350,000 or so distinct CDR3 sequences in the sample; 21% occur only once, and 50% lies in the top ten. The specimen sequenced was blood. These receptors all come from a woman aged 50 to 65 with Graves' hyperthyroidism.

This clonotype was observed at least ten times. The rearrangement links TRBV11-3 to TRBJ2-1, with 9 positions matching TRBD2. CDR1 is SGHNT, CDR2 YENEEA, per germline. The CDR3 runs to 15 residues. The V and J ends lost 4 bases and 9 bases, in that order; junction bases with no gene match: 10. The CDR3 reads CASSYTLAGSSEQFF. CDR3 coding DNA: TGTGCCAGCAGCTATACCCTAGCGGGATCGAGTGAGCAGTTCTTC.

V is TRBV6-4 and J is TRBJ2-3; 7 nucleotides match TRBD1. The CDR3 contains 15 residues. Germline CDR1 is MRHNA and CDR2 is SNTAGT. V was pared by 5 bases and J by 5 bases, with 10 bases of the junction left unmatched. The CDR3 region is CASSLEKTGRDTQYF. CDR3 in DNA: TGTGCCAGCAGTCTAGAAAAGACAGGGAGAGATACGCAGTATTTT.

V and J are TRBV10-3 and TRBJ2-7, with D perhaps assigned TRBD1 or TRBD2 (5 bases each). This CDR3 is 16 amino acids long. The V end was cut by 4 bases, the J end by 5 bases, with 21 bases between. Germline V lookup: CDR1 ENHRY, CDR2 SYGVKD. DNA of the CDR3: TGTGCCATCAGTGGAGGGTATGAGGGGATGGACAACGAGCAGTACTTC. Its translation: CAISGGYEGMDNEQYF.

This clonotype came up many times. The V call is TRBV2, the J call TRBJ2-5, with a possible D match to TRBD1 (6 bases). The CDR3 is 14 amino acids. Germline V gene data show CDR1 as SNHLY and CDR2 as FYNNEI. Trimming removed 0 bases from V and 5 bases from J, with 10 bases in between. The CDR3 nucleotides read TGTGCCAGCAGTGAAGCGGGGGCTAGGGAGACCCAGTACTTC. Residues: CASSEAGARETQYF.

This clonotype showed up many times. This chain joins TRBV7-2 and TRBJ1-3, with D hard to call. The CDR3 is made up of 16 amino acids. Looked up from germline, CDR1 is SGHTA and CDR2 is FQGNSA. Deletions cut 0 bases from V and 0 bases from J, with 9 bases between. As DNA, the CDR3 is TGTGCCAGCAGCTTAGCGAACAAACTCTCTGGAAACACCATATATTTT. Translating gives CASSLANKLSGNTIYF.

This clonotype was seen at least ten times. The V and J genes are TRBV11-1 and TRBJ2-1, with 12 bases matching TRBD2. V gave up 5 bases and J gave up 5 bases; unmatched junction bases: 1. The germline V gene encodes CDR1 SGHAT and CDR2 FQDESV (reference sequence). This CDR3 is built from 14 residues. CDR3 amino acids: CASSRTSGNNEQFF. CDR3 nucleotide sequence: TGTGCCAGCAGCCGGACTAGCGGGAACAATGAGCAGTTCTTC.

The chain is built from TRBV5-1 and TRBJ1-2, with a possible D match to TRBD1 (5 bases). CDR3 length: 13 residues. Trimming shortened V by 4 bases and J by 6 bases, and 13 bases separated the two germline ends. Germline values: CDR1 SGHRS, CDR2 YFSETQ. DNA for the CDR3: TGCGCCAGCAGCCGGGACCCTCCACATGGCTACACCTTC. Its protein product is CASSRDPPHGYTF.

A note on this clonotype: Sequence at one end of the junction differs from germline and may be a read error. The V gene is TRBV7-3, the J gene TRBJ1-2; D perhaps matches TRBD1 (5 bases). Germline values: CDR1 SGHTA, CDR2 FQGTGA. The CDR3 runs 14 residues. For the CDR3, the DNA is TGTGTCAGCAGCTTAGTCCCGGGGGGCTATGGCTACACCTTC. Protein sequence: CVSSLVPGGYGYTF. Full variable domain (remainder filled in from reference TRBV7-3 and TRBJ1-2): GAGVSQTPSNKVTEKGKYVELRCDPISGHTALYWYRQSLGQGPEFLIYFQGTGAADDSGLPNDRFFAVRPEGSVSTLKIQRTERGDSAVYLCVSSLVPGGYGYTFGSGTRLTVV.

The rearrangement uses TRBV18 and TRBJ1-5; D gene ambiguous. Trimming pared 6 bases from V and 7 bases from J, leaving 13 bases between. The CDR3 loop spans 13 amino acids. CDR1 KGHSH and CDR2 LQKENI come from the germline V gene. The CDR3 is CASSEDGRQPQHF. The CDR3 coding sequence is TGTGCCAGCTCCGAAGACGGGCGGCAGCCCCAGCATTTT.

This clonotype was detected only a few times. At one end the junction does not follow the germline gene, possibly because of a read error. The chain couples TRBV5-1 to TRBJ2-7; 8 bases are a match to TRBD2. CDR1 is SGHRS and CDR2 is YFSETQ in the germline V gene. CDR3 length: 17 amino acids. This CDR3 reads CASSLGGSSGSSNEQYF. CDR3 coding DNA: TGCGCCAGCAGCTTGGGTGGTTCGAGCGGGAGCTCCAACGAGCAGTACTTC.

At least ten counts were recorded for this clonotype. Here the CDR3 reads CASSLGQGDSDTQYF. DNA for the CDR3: TGTGCCAGCAGCTTGGGACAGGGGGACTCAGATACGCAGTATTTT. The V and J genes are TRBV5-8 and TRBJ2-3, with 9 bases lining up with TRBD1. The CDR3 is 15 amino acids. With 0 bases clipped from V and 4 bases from J, the junction kept 3 bases outside the gene matches. In germline, CDR1 is SGHTS, CDR2 YDEGEE.

The chain links TRBV7-9 to TRBJ1-1; the D is unclear. From germline, CDR1 is SEHNR and CDR2 FQNEAQ (reference sequence). Trimming shortened V by 5 bases and J by 4 bases, and 11 bases separated the two germline ends. The CDR3 totals 13 residues. The CDR3 DNA is TGTGCCAGCAGCACCCGGTGGGGCACTGAAGCTTTCTTT. Translating it yields CASSTRWGTEAFF.

This clonotype was seen at least ten times. The rearrangement uses TRBV13 and TRBJ2-7, with D perhaps assigned TRBD1 or TRBD2 (7 bases each). This CDR3 is 16 amino acids long. Germline CDR1 is PRHDT and CDR2 is FYEKMQ (reference sequence). The V gene lost 5 bases and the J gene lost 5 bases, with 22 bases spanning the gap. The CDR3 bases are TGTGCCAGCAGCCTCCTCCTGGGAGGGGGCAGCCACGAGCAGTACTTC. It is translated as CASSLLLGGGSHEQYF.

This clonotype was observed many times. The chain carries TRBV12-3 or TRBV12-4 and TRBJ2-3, with 11 bases aligning to TRBD1. The CDR3 runs to 14 residues. After removal of 3 bases from V and 8 bases from J, the junction contained 4 bases not matched to a gene. The CDR3 sequence is CASSFGDRGITQYF. The CDR3 DNA reads TGTGCCAGCAGTTTTGGGGACAGGGGGATTACGCAGTATTTT.

This clonotype was seen at least ten times. V usage is TRBV2 and J usage is TRBJ2-3; a weak D match, TRBD1 (6 bases). Deletions cut 1 base from V and 2 bases from J, with 10 bases between. The CDR3 runs to 15 residues. Germline CDR1 reads SNHLY; CDR2 reads FYNNEI. CDR3 amino acids: CASSEGTEATDTQYF. CDR3 in DNA: TGTGCCAGCAGTGAAGGGACAGAAGCCACAGATACGCAGTATTTT.

This clonotype was seen a few times. The chain uses TRBV19 and TRBJ2-5; D gene unclear. Between the trimmed V and J ends, which lost 7 bases and 5 bases, there was a span of 26 bases. CDR1 and CDR2 (germline): LNHDA, SQIVND (reference sequence). There are 17 residues in the CDR3. CDR3 region: CASTPAWGNSPGETQYF. CDR3 DNA: TGTGCCAGTACGCCCGCTTGGGGAAATTCGCCCGGGGAGACCCAGTACTTC.

This clonotype was seen ten or more times. This sequence joins TRBV5-8 and TRBJ1-2; 9 positions match TRBD1. Per the germline V gene, CDR1 is SGHTS and CDR2 is YDEGEE. The CDR3 extends over 15 amino acids. Trimming at V came to 6 bases and at J to 5 bases, leaving 11 bases not matched to a gene. CDR3 region: CASNIFRDRAYGYTF. In DNA, the CDR3 is TGTGCCAGCAACATCTTCCGGGACAGGGCTTATGGCTACACCTTC.

This clonotype was detected ten times or more. This chain connects TRBV27 to TRBJ2-3, with 13 bases matching TRBD2. This CDR3 comprises 19 residues. J lost 1 base, V lost 5 bases, and 12 bases had no gene match. The germline gives CDR1 MNHEY, CDR2 SMNVEV (reference sequence). CDR3 DNA: TGTGCCAGCAGTCCCCCGGGACTAGCGGGGATAGGTGGCACAGATACGCAGTATTTT. As protein: CASSPPGLAGIGGTDTQYF.